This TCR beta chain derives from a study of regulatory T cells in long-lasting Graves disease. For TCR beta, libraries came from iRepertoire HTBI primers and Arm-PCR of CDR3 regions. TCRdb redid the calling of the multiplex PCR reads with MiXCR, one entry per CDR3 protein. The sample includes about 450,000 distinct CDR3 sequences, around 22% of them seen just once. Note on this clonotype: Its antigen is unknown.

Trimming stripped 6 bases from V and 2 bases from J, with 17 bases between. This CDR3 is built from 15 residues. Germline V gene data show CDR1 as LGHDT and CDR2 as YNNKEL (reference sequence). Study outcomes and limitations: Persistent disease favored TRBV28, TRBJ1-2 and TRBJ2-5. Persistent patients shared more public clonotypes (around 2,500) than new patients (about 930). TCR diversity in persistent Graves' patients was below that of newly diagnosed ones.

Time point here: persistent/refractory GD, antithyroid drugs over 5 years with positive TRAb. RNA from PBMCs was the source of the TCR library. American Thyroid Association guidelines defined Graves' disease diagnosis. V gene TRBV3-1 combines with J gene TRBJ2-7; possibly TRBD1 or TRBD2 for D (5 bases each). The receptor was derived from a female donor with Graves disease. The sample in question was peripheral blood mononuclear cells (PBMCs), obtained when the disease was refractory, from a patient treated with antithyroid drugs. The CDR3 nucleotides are TGTGCCAGCAGGGCGCGTGGGGGAAGTACCTACGAGCAGTACTTC. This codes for CASRARGGSTYEQYF.